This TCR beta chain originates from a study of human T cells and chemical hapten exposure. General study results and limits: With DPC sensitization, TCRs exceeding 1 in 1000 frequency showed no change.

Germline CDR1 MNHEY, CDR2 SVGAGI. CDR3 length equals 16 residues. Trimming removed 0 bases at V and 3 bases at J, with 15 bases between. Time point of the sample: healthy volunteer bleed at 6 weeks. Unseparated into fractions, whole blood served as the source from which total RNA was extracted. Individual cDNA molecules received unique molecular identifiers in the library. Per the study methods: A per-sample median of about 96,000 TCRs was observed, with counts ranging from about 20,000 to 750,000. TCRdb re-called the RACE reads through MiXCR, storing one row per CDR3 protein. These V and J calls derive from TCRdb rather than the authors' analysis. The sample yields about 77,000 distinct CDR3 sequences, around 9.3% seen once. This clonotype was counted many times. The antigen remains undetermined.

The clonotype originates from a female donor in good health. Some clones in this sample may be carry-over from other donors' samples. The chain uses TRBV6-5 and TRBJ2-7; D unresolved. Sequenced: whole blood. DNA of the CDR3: TGTGCCAGCAGTTACTCGATGTCGGGTGGAATCTACGAGCAGTACTTC. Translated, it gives CASSYSMSGGIYEQYF.